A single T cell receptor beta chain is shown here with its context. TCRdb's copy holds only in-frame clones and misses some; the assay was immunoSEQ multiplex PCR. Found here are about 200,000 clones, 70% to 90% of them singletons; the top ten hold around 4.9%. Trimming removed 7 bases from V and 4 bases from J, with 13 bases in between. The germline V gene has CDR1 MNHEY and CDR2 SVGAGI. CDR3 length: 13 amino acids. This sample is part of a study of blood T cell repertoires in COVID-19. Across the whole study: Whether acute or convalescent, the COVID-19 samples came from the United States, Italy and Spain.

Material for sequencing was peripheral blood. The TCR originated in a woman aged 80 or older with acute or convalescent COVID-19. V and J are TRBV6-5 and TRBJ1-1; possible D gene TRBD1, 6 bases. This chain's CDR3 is CASNTGIATEAFF. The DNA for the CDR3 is TGTGCCAGCAACACAGGGATCGCCACTGAAGCTTTCTTT.